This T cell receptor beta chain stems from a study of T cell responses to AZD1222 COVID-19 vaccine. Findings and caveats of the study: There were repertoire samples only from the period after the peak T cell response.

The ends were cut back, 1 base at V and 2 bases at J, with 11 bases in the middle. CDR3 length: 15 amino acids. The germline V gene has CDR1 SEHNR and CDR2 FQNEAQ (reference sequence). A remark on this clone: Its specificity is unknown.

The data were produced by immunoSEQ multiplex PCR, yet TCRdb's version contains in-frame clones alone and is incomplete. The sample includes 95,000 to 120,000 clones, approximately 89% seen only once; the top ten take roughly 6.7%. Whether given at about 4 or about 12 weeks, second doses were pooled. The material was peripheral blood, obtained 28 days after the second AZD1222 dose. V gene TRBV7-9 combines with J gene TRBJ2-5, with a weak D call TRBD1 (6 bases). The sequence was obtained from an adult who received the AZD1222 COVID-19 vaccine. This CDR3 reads CASSLGVQGQETQYF. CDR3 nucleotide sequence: TGTGCCAGCAGCTTAGGGGTACAGGGTCAAGAGACCCAGTACTTC.